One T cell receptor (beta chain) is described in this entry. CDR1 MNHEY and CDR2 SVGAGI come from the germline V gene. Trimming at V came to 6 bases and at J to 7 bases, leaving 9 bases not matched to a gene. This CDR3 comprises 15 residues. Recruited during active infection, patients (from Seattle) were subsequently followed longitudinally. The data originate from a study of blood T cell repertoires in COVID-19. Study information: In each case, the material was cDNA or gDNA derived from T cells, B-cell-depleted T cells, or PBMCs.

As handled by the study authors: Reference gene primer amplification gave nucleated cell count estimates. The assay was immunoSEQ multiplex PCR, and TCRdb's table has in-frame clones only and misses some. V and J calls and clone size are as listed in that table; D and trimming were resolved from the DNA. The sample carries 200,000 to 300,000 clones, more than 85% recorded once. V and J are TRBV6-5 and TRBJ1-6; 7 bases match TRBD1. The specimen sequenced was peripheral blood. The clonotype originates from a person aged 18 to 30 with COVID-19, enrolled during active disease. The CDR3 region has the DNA TGTGCCAGCAGCTTTAACCGGGACAGCAATTCACCCCTCCACTTT. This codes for CASSFNRDSNSPLHF.